The sequence of this T cell receptor (beta chain) was determined in a study of cytomegalovirus exposure and HLA in healthy donors. General study points: As a later analysis revealed, the rate of TCR association differed by HLA locus, with DRB1 most and HLA-C fewest. With further analysis later on, most CMV-associated TCR beta chains appeared HLA-restricted. In vitro confirmation showed a few CMV-associated chains to be CMV antigen specific.

This CDR3 is 20 amino acids long. CDR1 and CDR2 from the germline V gene are LGHNA and YSLEER. The trim removed 0 bases at V and 0 bases at J, leaving 13 bases unmatched. About this clone itself: Its antigen is still unknown.

With 60 Vbeta and 13 Jbeta primers, the PCR was carried out. Per the original data handling: In a later analysis, of 84 million or so unique beta chains, around 11 million appeared in at least two donors. The table came from immunoSEQ multiplex PCR; TCRdb's copy has only in-frame clones and leaves some out. The V and J calls and the clone size are those of that table, but D and trimming were determined from the DNA. The sample has approximately 210,000 clones, around 79% seen once; the top ten hold nearly 0.4%. The chain links TRBV4-3 to TRBJ1-4; 7 bases agree with TRBD1. The material sequenced was PBMCs. This TCR came from a male donor in good health and CMV-seropositive. The CDR3 here is CASSQDVIGGGWPTNEKLFF. CDR3 DNA: TGCGCCAGCAGCCAAGATGTCATAGGGGGCGGATGGCCAACTAATGAAAAACTGTTTTTT.